This is a list of T cell receptor beta chains from one sample in a study of Ad26.COV2.S vaccination and SARS-CoV-2 variants. Repertoires were generated with immunoSEQ multiplex PCR, while TCRdb's copy carries only in-frame clones and drops some. This sample yields some 350,000 clones, of which around 90% are seen a single time; about 5% belongs to the top ten. The source was peripheral blood, collected in a trial of Ad26.COV2.S vaccine versus placebo. The source is a person aged 18-60 years who received the Ad26.COV2.S COVID-19 vaccine or a placebo. CDR3s include the opening cysteine and the closing phenylalanine or tryptophan. A D gene is named only where the DNA matches it firmly. Clone size is shown for a subset of rows, as once, few, many or a class of expanded clone.

J	V	size	D	CDR3	DNA
TRBJ1-5	TRBV3-1/TRBV3-2	.	.	CASSQSDGGTQHF	TGTGCCAGCAGCCAGTCCGACGGAGGGACCCAGCATTTT
TRBJ2-5	TRBV30	.	TRBD2	CAFTSGLVGETQYF	TGTGCCTTTACTAGCGGGTTAGTGGGGGAGACCCAGTACTTC
TRBJ1-4	TRBV29-1	once	.	CSAYSQGKLFF	TGCAGCGCATATAGTCAGGGGAAGCTGTTTTTT
TRBJ2-6	TRBV28	.	.	CAIARAGANVLTF	TGTGCCATCGCGAGGGCTGGGGCCAACGTCCTGACTTTC
TRBJ2-1	TRBV5-6	.	.	CASSLDSTNEQFF	TGTGCCAGCAGCTTGGACTCGACGAATGAGCAGTTCTTC
TRBJ2-2	TRBV27	few	.	CASSLMYKGGELFF	TGTGCCAGCTCTTTAATGTACAAGGGCGGGGAGCTGTTTTTT
TRBJ1-4	TRBV27	.	TRBD1	CASYDRGLEKLFF	TGTGCCAGCTACGACAGGGGGCTCGAAAAACTGTTTTTT
TRBJ2-5	TRBV6-1	.	TRBD2	CASSEARGGIAQYF	TGTGCCAGCAGTGAAGCTCGGGGGGGCATCGCCCAGTACTTC
TRBJ2-5	TRBV7-2	once	.	CASSPRAGWETQYF	TGTGCCAGCAGTCCGAGGGCAGGGTGGGAGACCCAGTACTTC
TRBJ1-4	TRBV5-8	.	.	CASSFGQNNEKLFF	TGTGCCAGCAGCTTTGGGCAGAACAATGAAAAACTGTTTTTT
TRBJ1-6	TRBV27	.	.	CASSLADSNSPLHF	TGTGCCAGCAGTTTGGCAGATTCTAATTCACCCCTCCACTTT
TRBJ2-7	TRBV5-1	.	.	CASSRDNSYEQYF	TGCGCCAGCAGCCGGGACAACTCCTACGAGCAGTACTTC
TRBJ2-1	TRBV7-2	.	TRBD2	CASSSTSGRPYNEQFF	TGTGCCAGCAGCTCGACTAGCGGGAGACCTTACAATGAGCAGTTCTTC
TRBJ2-2	TRBV14	once	TRBD2	CASRLSGGTGELFF	TGTGCCAGCAGACTCAGCGGGGGGACCGGGGAGCTGTTTTTT
TRBJ1-2	TRBV6-6	.	.	CASSYSRALEWDYTF	TGTGCCAGCAGTTACTCGCGAGCACTTGAGTGGGACTACACCTTC
TRBJ1-6	TRBV30	.	.	CAWSGEVDWSSYNSPLHF	TGTGCCTGGAGCGGGGAGGTGGACTGGAGCTCCTATAATTCACCCCTCCACTTT
TRBJ2-2	TRBV5-1	.	.	CASSFRRAGGQIIPGELFF	TGCGCCAGCAGCTTTCGGCGGGCGGGGGGACAGATCATTCCCGGGGAGCTGTTTTTT
TRBJ1-6	TRBV6-5	.	.	CASSYGVNSPLHF	TGTGCCAGCAGTTATGGCGTGAATTCACCCCTCCACTTT